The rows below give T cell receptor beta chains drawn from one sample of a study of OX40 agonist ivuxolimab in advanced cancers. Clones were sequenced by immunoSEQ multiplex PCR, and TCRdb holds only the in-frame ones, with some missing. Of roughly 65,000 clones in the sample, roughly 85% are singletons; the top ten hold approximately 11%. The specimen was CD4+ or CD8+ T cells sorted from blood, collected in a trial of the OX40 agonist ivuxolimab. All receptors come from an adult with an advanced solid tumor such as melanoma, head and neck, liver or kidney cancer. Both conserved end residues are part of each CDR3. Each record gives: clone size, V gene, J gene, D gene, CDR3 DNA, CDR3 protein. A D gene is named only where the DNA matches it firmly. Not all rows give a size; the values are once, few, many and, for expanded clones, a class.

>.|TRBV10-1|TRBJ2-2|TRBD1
TGCGCCAGCAGTGCCCTCACCGGGACAGGGAACACCGGGGAGCTGTTTTTT
CASSALTGTGNTGELFF
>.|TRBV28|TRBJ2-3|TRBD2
TGTGCCAGCAGTTCCCTAGCGGGAGCGGTAGATACGCAGTATTTT
CASSSLAGAVDTQYF
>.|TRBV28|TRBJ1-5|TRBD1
TGTGCCACCAGGGGGACCGATCAGCCCCAGCATTTT
CATRGTDQPQHF
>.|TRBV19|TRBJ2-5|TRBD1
TGTGCCAGTAGTATGGGTGGTGGACAGGACTCAAAAGAGACCCAGTACTTC
CASSMGGGQDSKETQYF
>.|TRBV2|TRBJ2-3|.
TGTGCCAGCAGGCCAGACTTAGCAGATACGCAGTATTTT
CASRPDLADTQYF
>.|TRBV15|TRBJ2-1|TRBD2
TGTGCCACCAGCGGGGGACTATGGGGCGATGAGCAGTTCTTC
CATSGGLWGDEQFF
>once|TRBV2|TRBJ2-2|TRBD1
TGTGCCAGCAGTCGTGACAGGGCGGGCACCGGGGAGCTGTTTTTT
CASSRDRAGTGELFF
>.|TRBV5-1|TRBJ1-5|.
TGCGCCAGCAGCTTGGCACAGAATCAGCCCCAGCATTTT
CASSLAQNQPQHF
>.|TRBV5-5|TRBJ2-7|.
TGTGCCAGCAGCTTTGCCGGGGGTCCCTACGAGCAGTACTTC
CASSFAGGPYEQYF
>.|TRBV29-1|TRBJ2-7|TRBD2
TGCAGCGTTGTGGCCGGGACTAGCGGGAGGGCTAGATACGAGCAGTACTTC
CSVVAGTSGRARYEQYF
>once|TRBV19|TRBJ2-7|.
TGTGCCAGTAGTGAACAGGCTAGTTACGGCGAGCAGTACTTC
CASSEQASYGEQYF
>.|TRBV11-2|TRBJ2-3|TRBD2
TGTGCCAGCAGCCGCGGGGGGCGGGCAGATACGCAGTATTTT
CASSRGGRADTQYF
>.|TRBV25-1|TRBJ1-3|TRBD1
TGTGCCAGCGGAACAGGGGTATCTGGAAACACCATATATTTT
CASGTGVSGNTIYF
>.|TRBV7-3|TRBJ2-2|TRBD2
TGTGCCAGCAGCTCACCCGCGGGGGTCCACACCGGGGAGCTGTTTTTT
CASSSPAGVHTGELFF